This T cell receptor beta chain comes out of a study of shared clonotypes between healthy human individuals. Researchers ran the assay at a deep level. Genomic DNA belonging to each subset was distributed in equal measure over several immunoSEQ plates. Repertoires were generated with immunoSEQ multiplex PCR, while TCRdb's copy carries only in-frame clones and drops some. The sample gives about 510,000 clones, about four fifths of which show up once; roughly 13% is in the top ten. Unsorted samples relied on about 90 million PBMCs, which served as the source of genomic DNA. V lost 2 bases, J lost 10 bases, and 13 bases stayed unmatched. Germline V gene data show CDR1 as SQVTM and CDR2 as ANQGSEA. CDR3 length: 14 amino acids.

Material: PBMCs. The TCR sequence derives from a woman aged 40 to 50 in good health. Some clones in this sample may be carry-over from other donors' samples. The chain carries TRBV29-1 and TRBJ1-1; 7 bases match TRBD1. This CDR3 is CSVERGQRSGGAFF. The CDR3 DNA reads TGCAGCGTTGAAAGGGGACAGAGAAGCGGGGGAGCTTTCTTT.